This TCR beta chain comes out of a study of T cell repertoires in ileal Crohn's disease. About the study: Operated complications were stricturing disease (approximately 61%) and penetrating disease (roughly 39%).

Trimming removed 4 bases from V and 7 bases from J; junction bases left unmatched: 7. This CDR3 has 15 residues. Germline-derived CDR1 and CDR2 are MRHNA and SNTAGT. Assay: immunoSEQ multiplex PCR; the TCRdb copy retains only in-frame clones and omits some. The sample holds over 5,500 clones, under 85% seen once. This clone was recorded only once. The sequence derives from an adult with Crohn's disease. The chain has TRBV6-4 and TRBJ2-1; 10 bases fit TRBD2. The sample comprised ileal tissue. The CDR3 region has the DNA TGTGCCAGCAGTGTTGAAACTAGCGGGAATAATGAGCAGTTCTTC. Translated, it gives CASSVETSGNNEQFF.